Listed here are 10 T cell receptor beta chains from one sample, sequenced in a study of cytomegalovirus exposure and HLA in healthy donors. The PCR ran on 60 Vbeta and 13 Jbeta primers. Assay used: immunoSEQ multiplex PCR; TCRdb lists only in-frame clones, some missing. The sample has around 94,000 clones, about 72% seen once. The sample taken for sequencing was PBMCs. The source of these receptors is an older woman in good health and CMV-seropositive.

The chain couples TRBV6-5 to TRBJ1-1; no clear D gene. Between the trimmed V and J ends, which lost 4 bases and 5 bases, there was a span of 8 bases. Germline CDR1 and CDR2: MNHEY and SVGAGI. CDR3 length equals 12 residues. In nucleotides, the CDR3 is TGTGCCAGCAGTTCTCCCTCGACTGAAGCTTTCTTT. Residues: CASSSPSTEAFF.

The rearrangement joins TRBV4-1 to TRBJ2-3; D perhaps matches TRBD2 (5 bases). CDR3 length: 15 residues. Germline V gives CDR1 MGHRA, CDR2 YSYEKL. With 3 bases removed from V and 1 base from J, the gap between germline ends came to 11 bases. CDR3 DNA sequence: TGCGCCAGCAGCCAGGAGGTTAGCGGCACAGATACGCAGTATTTT. The encoded protein is CASSQEVSGTDTQYF.

This sequence joins TRBV5-1 and TRBJ1-1, with 9 bases aligning to TRBD1. Germline assignment: CDR1 SGHRS and CDR2 YFSETQ. The CDR3 loop spans 14 amino acids. J was trimmed by 4 bases and V by 4 bases; bases with no gene match: 5. The CDR3 here is CASSRTGAGTEAFF. The CDR3 DNA reads TGCGCCAGCAGCCGGACAGGGGCTGGCACTGAAGCTTTCTTT. Full variable domain (remainder filled in from reference TRBV5-1 and TRBJ1-1): KAGVTQTPRYLIKTRGQQVTLSCSPISGHRSVSWYQQTPGQGLQFLFEYFSETQRNKGNFPGRFSGRQFSNSRSEMNVSTLELGDSALYLCASSRTGAGTEAFFGQGTRLTVV.

The J gene is TRBJ2-7, the V gene TRBV5-1, with 8 bases matching TRBD2. Germline assignment: CDR1 SGHRS and CDR2 YFSETQ. CDR3 size: 14 residues. J was trimmed by 3 bases and V by 4 bases; bases with no gene match: 6. This chain's CDR3 is CASSRTSLDYEQYF. The DNA of the CDR3 is TGCGCCAGCAGCCGGACTAGCTTAGACTACGAGCAGTACTTC.

The J gene is TRBJ1-2, the V gene TRBV23-1; TRBD1 is a possible D gene (5 bases). TRBV23-1 is an ORF for which the function is uncertain. The germline V and J ends were trimmed by 3 bases and 3 bases, with 11 bases remaining between them. The CDR3 covers 14 residues. CDR3 in amino acids: CASSQVQAYYGYTF. CDR3 in DNA: TGCGCCAGCAGTCAGGTACAGGCTTACTATGGCTACACCTTC.

This chain links TRBV29-1 with TRBJ1-2; a weak D match, TRBD1 (6 bases). This CDR3 contains 14 residues. V was pared by 7 bases and J by 7 bases, with 22 bases between. The germline V gene has CDR1 SQVTM and CDR2 ANQGSEA. The CDR3, as DNA: TGCAGCGCAATTGGGGGACACGCTGGTCTTGGCTACACCTTC. Translated, it gives CSAIGGHAGLGYTF.

This rearrangement joins TRBV7-9 to TRBJ2-1, with TRBD2 matching 12 bases. Germline V gene lookup returns CDR1 SEHNR and CDR2 FQNEAQ (reference sequence). This CDR3 has 16 amino acids. The ends lost 1 base at V and 4 bases at J; junction bases unmatched: 2. The CDR3 spells CASSLGTSGVYNEQFF. DNA of the CDR3: TGTGCCAGCAGCTTAGGGACTAGCGGGGTATACAATGAGCAGTTCTTC.

The CDR3 is CSVSFGGNYEQYF. In DNA form, the CDR3 reads TGCAGCGTTTCGTTCGGGGGGAACTACGAGCAGTACTTC. The V and J genes are TRBV29-1 and TRBJ2-7; 7 bases agree with TRBD2. This CDR3 contains 13 residues. Trimming at V came to 5 bases and at J to 3 bases, leaving 7 bases not matched to a gene. The V gene's germline CDR1 is SQVTM and CDR2 ANQGSEA.

This clone was seen a single time. This chain joins TRBV6-6 and TRBJ2-5; TRBD2 matches at 7 bases. V lost 4 bases and J lost 5; bases outside the gene matches: 7. In germline, CDR1 is MNHNY, CDR2 SVGAGI (reference sequence). The CDR3 is made up of 14 amino acids. The CDR3 here is CASSFLREGETQYF. CDR3 DNA: TGTGCCAGCAGTTTCCTCAGGGAGGGCGAGACCCAGTACTTC.

The V and J genes are TRBV30 and TRBJ1-6; 7 bases align to TRBD1. Germline V gene data show CDR1 as GTSNPN and CDR2 as SVGIG (reference sequence). The CDR3 is 13 amino acids. V was clipped by 7 bases and J by 6 bases; unmatched bases: 6. Here the CDR3 DNA reads TGTGCCTTCGTGGGACAGAGTAATTCACCCCTCCACTTT. It is translated as CAFVGQSNSPLHF.